The next 10 T cell receptor beta chains were all read from a single sample in a study of blood T cell repertoires in COVID-19. Assay used: immunoSEQ multiplex PCR; TCRdb lists only in-frame clones, some missing. Of 290,000 or so clones detected, approximately 82% appear once; the ten largest clones hold approximately 5%. Sequenced input: PBMCs or T cells enriched from blood (not recorded which). The receptors were gathered from a man aged 40-49 years who had been exposed to COVID-19.

This clone was found a few times. The chain carries TRBV7-9 and TRBJ1-2; a weak D match, TRBD1 (5 bases). Germline CDR1 SEHNR, CDR2 FQNEAQ (reference sequence). This CDR3 has 14 residues. V was shortened by 1 base and J by 4 bases, with 10 bases between the two germline ends. The CDR3 DNA reads TGTGCCAGCAGCTTAGAGCAGGGCGGCTATGGCTACACCTTC. It codes for CASSLEQGGYGYTF.

The gene calls are TRBV5-1 and TRBJ2-7; 8 nucleotides match TRBD1. This CDR3 region has 15 residues. Germline loops: CDR1 SGHRS, CDR2 YFSETQ. V dropped 0 bases and J dropped 3; count of bases not matched to a gene: 5. The CDR3 region has the DNA TGCGCCAGCAGCTTGGCCGGGACAGGATACTACGAGCAGTACTTC. It is translated as CASSLAGTGYYEQYF. Combining the CDR3 with reference TRBV5-1 and TRBJ2-7 gives the whole variable domain KAGVTQTPRYLIKTRGQQVTLSCSPISGHRSVSWYQQTPGQGLQFLFEYFSETQRNKGNFPGRFSGRQFSNSRSEMNVSTLELGDSALYLCASSLAGTGYYEQYFGPGTRLTVT.

The chain couples TRBV6-1 to TRBJ1-2; D unclear. The germline V gene encodes CDR1 MNHNS and CDR2 SASEGT. V was cut by 3 bases and J by 8 bases, with 16 bases left in between. This CDR3 contains 14 residues. In nucleotides, the CDR3 is TGTGCCAGCAGTGATTACCCCGGGAAGGAGGGCTACACCTTC. This sequence encodes CASSDYPGKEGYTF.

The V gene is TRBV9, the J gene TRBJ2-2; TRBD2 matches 7 bases. The V and J ends lost 0 bases and 4 bases, in that order; junction bases with no gene match: 12. Per the germline V gene, CDR1 is SGDLS and CDR2 is YYNGEE. CDR3 length equals 18 residues. The CDR3 DNA is TGTGCCAGCAGCGTAGCCCCCCAACTAGCGTCGGGCACCGGGGAGCTGTTTTTT. Translation gives CASSVAPQLASGTGELFF.

The V and J genes are TRBV5-6 and TRBJ1-2; the D gene is possibly TRBD1 (6 bases). CDR1 SGHDT and CDR2 YYEEEE come from the germline V gene. This CDR3 has 15 amino acids. The V and J ends lost 4 bases and 0 bases respectively, with 13 bases between them. The CDR3 nucleotides read TGTGCCAGCAGCCGACTGGACAGCACTAACTATGGCTACACCTTC. It is translated as CASSRLDSTNYGYTF.

The chain couples TRBV6-1 to TRBJ1-6; D is perhaps TRBD1 (5 bases). Trimming shortened V by 3 bases and J by 6 bases, and 15 bases separated the two germline ends. The germline V gene has CDR1 MNHNS and CDR2 SASEGT. The CDR3 runs 16 residues. This CDR3 reads CASSDVYRTVNSPLHF. The CDR3 DNA reads TGTGCCAGCAGTGACGTTTACAGGACCGTTAATTCACCCCTCCACTTT.

The chain links TRBV30 to TRBJ1-2; maybe TRBD1 (5 bases). Trimming removed 1 base from V and 4 bases from J, with 16 bases in between. The CDR3 has 15 amino acids. Germline V gives CDR1 GTSNPN, CDR2 SVGIG (reference sequence). DNA of the CDR3: TGTGCCTGGAGTGCTGTCTCAGGGTTTAGCTATGGCTACACCTTC. As protein: CAWSAVSGFSYGYTF.

The chain employs TRBV24-1 and TRBJ2-1; unclear D gene. The CDR3 spans 16 residues. Germline CDR1 and CDR2: KGHDR and SFDVKD. V was trimmed by 3 bases and J by 4 bases, leaving 15 bases between them. The CDR3 sequence: CATSDASAQAYNEQFF. CDR3 DNA sequence: TGTGCCACCAGTGATGCGAGCGCGCAAGCATACAATGAGCAGTTCTTC.

DNA of the CDR3: TGTGCCAGCTCTCGGGACAGGTCCTTGAACACTGAAGCTTTCTTT. It yields the protein CASSRDRSLNTEAFF. V and J are TRBV18 and TRBJ1-1; TRBD1 matches 8 bases. The CDR3 covers 15 residues. The ends lost 6 bases at V and 0 bases at J; junction bases unmatched: 6. The germline gives CDR1 KGHSH, CDR2 LQKENI.

The chain is built from TRBV6-5 and TRBJ2-7; 10 bases are a match to TRBD1. The CDR3 is made up of 15 amino acids. The germline V gene encodes CDR1 MNHEY and CDR2 SVGAGI. With 6 bases clipped from V and 8 bases from J, the junction kept 13 bases outside the gene matches. The DNA for the CDR3 is TGTGCCAGCAGCTCGCGGGACAGGGGACCTCCCCAGCAGTACTTC. Its translation: CASSSRDRGPPQQYF.